This T cell receptor (beta chain) comes out of a study of T-cell memory formation after mild COVID-19. Study conclusions and caveats: Still unconfirmed is whether the second-wave clones peaking on day 37 recognized SARS-CoV-2.

Only a few counts were recorded for this clonotype. Its antigen is still unknown. TCR alpha and TCR beta cDNA libraries carrying sample barcodes and UMIs were produced by 5'RACE using constant-segment primers. TCRdb used MiXCR to reprocess the 5' RACE reads, holding one entry per CDR3 protein. In the table there are hundreds of thousands of distinct CDR3 sequences, nearly 25% of which are singletons. Sample: PBMCs or a T cell subset sorted from them (not recorded which). The clonotype originates from an adult woman who had mild COVID-19 (a few samples of this study predate the infection). Cell type and time point are not known.

The CDR3 nucleotides read TGTGCCAGCAGCCCAGACCGTAGCTCTGGAAACACCATATATTTT. Amino acids: CASSPDRSSGNTIYF. The chain has TRBV7-2 and TRBJ1-3; D gene ambiguous. In germline, CDR1 is SGHTA, CDR2 FQGNSA. This CDR3 comprises 15 residues. V dropped 5 bases and J dropped 0 bases, with 11 bases sitting between them. The full variable domain, its missing parts supplied by reference TRBV7-2 and TRBJ1-3, is GAGVSQSPSNKVTEKGKDVELRCDPISGHTALYWYRQSLGQGLEFLIYFQGNSAPDKSGLPSDRFSAERTGGSVSTLTIQRTQQEDSAVYLCASSPDRSSGNTIYFGEGSWLTVV.